This T cell receptor beta chain was captured by sequencing in a study of vaccination effects on CD4 cells after COVID-19. Study-level information: Expansion of antigen-specific CD4+ T cells with viral peptide pools was carried out by the ViraFEST assay before sequencing. Sample donation by two convalescent patients took place 16 days and one week before vaccination. For each well, some 2 million PBMC were cultured with about 9.4 IU/ml IL-2 and around 10 ug/ml peptides.

Subsequent to a culture period of under 11 days, CD4+ T cells were isolated. A half-medium replacement with IL-2 medium was carried out on days 3 and 7. The length of the CDR3 is 14 residues. The V gene lost 3 bases and the J gene lost 0 bases, with 10 bases spanning the gap. Germline CDR1 and CDR2: SGDLS and YYNGEE. Sequenced by immunoSEQ multiplex PCR; TCRdb stores in-frame clones only, minus some. Among about 51,000 clones, 70% to 75% were seen once, and the ten largest hold approximately 8.6%. This clone was counted a few times. What it recognizes is unknown. This clonotype originated in a human donor who had a prior SARS-CoV-2 infection. The chain links TRBV9 to TRBJ2-7, with D perhaps TRBD2 (5 bases). The starting material was CD4+ T cells from PBMCs cultured without peptide, obtained before COVID-19 vaccination. The DNA for the CDR3 is TGTGCCAGCAGCGGACCCGGGGTCTCCTACGAGCAGTACTTC. Residues: CASSGPGVSYEQYF.